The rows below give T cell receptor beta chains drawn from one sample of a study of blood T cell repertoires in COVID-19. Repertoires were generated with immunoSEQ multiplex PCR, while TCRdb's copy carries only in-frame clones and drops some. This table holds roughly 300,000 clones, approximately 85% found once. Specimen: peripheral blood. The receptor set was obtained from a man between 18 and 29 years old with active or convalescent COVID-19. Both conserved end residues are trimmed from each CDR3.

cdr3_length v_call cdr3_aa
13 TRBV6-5 ASSQGDRGNSPLH
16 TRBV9 ASSSTSGGAGATDTQY
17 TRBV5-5 ASSYPAPDRTPYNSPLH
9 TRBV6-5 ASTRGDEQY
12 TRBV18 ASSPRETGSPLH
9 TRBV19 ASLATDTQY
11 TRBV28 ASSRQGRYEQY
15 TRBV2 ASSVQGTSALLNTQY
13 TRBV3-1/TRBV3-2 ASSFRTDYNSPLH
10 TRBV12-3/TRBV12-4 ASSLSDREAF
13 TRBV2 ASRAGTGHNQPQH
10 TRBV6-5 ASSILYYGYT
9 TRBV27 ASKTGVEQF
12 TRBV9 ASNPDLRGGELF
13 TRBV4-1 ASSQEGTLNTEAF
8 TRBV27 ASGNREVA
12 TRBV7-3 ASSLGLAGETQY
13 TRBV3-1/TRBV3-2 ASSTETGLNYGYT
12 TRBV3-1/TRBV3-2 ASSAPGGPREQY
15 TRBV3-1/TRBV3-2 ASSPPRAQGAGETQY
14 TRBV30 AWSVPRLAGQETQY
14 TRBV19 ASRGIGQGNYNEQF
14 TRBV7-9 ASSSPAGEITDTQY
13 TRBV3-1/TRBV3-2 ASNRSLTVETEAF
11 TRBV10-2 ASGAGGIGEQY
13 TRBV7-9 ASSLDGQGGTEAF
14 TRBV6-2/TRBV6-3 ASSKQRQGARDGYT
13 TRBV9 ASSPQHGQAYEQY
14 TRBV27 ASSALLAGGRETQY
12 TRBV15 ATNPTGGTGELF
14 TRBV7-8 ASSPRGQERRQPQH
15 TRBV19 ASSTLQLAGGTEEQF
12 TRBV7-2 ASSPNRNNQPQH
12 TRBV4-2 ASSQDAKTDTQY
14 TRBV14 ASSLLSGTDNSPLH
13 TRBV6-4 ASRQSERGGNEQF
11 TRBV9 ASSVGDRGQQY
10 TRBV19 ASRQAGETQY
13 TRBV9 ASSPLAGGPGELF
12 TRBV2 ASSEFRVGYEQY
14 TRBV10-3 AISDSGTVSGNTIY
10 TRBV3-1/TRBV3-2 ASSQVEKTQY
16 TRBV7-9 ASSFLVSGGASTDTQY
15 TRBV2 ASALYRTGDSSYEQY
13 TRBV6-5 ASSFSGETNEKLF
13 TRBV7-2 ASSAGSANTGELF
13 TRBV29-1 SVDGSDRGQGGYT
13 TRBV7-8 ASSPSSGGVQPQH
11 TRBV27 ASSPDRDEKLF
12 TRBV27 ASSTAGGGYEQY